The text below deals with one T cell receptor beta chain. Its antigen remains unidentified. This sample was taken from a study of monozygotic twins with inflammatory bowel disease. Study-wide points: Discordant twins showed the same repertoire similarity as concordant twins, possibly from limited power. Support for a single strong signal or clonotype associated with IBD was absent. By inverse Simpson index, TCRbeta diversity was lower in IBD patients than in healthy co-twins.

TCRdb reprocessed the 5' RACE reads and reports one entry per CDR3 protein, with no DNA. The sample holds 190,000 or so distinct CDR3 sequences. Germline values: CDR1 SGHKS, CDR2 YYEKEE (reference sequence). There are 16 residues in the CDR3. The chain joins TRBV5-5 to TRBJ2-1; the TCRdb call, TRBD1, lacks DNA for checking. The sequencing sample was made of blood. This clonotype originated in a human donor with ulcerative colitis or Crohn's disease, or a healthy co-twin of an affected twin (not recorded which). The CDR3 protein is CASSFPLQGSYNEQFF.